This T cell receptor beta chain was sequenced in a study of blood T cell repertoires in COVID-19 (dated by TCRdb to 2018 to 2020). Background for the entire study: Samples covering the acute and convalescent phases of COVID-19 were provided by collaborators in the United States, Italy and Spain. The prospective study material was composed of cDNA or gDNA derived from T cells, B-cell-depleted T cells, or PBMCs. Samples were obtained from the ongoing ImmuneRACE study (first 160 participants) and from about 1,300 subjects provided by 6 global collaborators. The repertoires were released in a freely available public database meant as a resource for research on the immune response to SARS-CoV-2. Sample metadata almost always included a de-identified subject ID, COVID-19 status, age in years and sex. Deeply sampled blood TCRbeta repertoires from subjects exposed to, actively infected with, or recovered from COVID-19 were included in the dataset. Where HLA class I and class II types were available, the types were taken from metadata supplied by the sample provider, not from assay-based typing. The investigation overall reported the following: The amount of clinical and demographic metadata varied by source and participant and was provided uncurated.

In Seattle, one collaborating source enrolled patients while the infection was active and tracked those patients longitudinally over the course of disease. The collaborating institutions used their own protocols to collect whole blood in K2EDTA tubes. Collaborator samples were shipped for TCRbeta analysis as frozen whole blood, isolated PBMCs, or DNA extracted from either sample type. The immunoSEQ Assay, a bias-controlled multiplex PCR, was used to amplify TCRbeta CDR3 regions from genomic DNA. As for the original processing: Within the assay, amplification of reference gene primers was used to estimate how many nucleated cells each sample contained. Sequence reads were collapsed and filtered to measure the absolute abundance of every unique TCRbeta CDR3 rearrangement. For each sample, productive Simpson clonality was calculated as the square root of Simpson's diversity index across productive rearrangements. TCRdb holds this immuneACCESS table with in-frame rearrangements only. Some clones are missing; in checked studies, unresolved V genes explain under half, and the rest has no known cause. For V, J and clone size, that table is used; D and trimming come from the DNA. The sample table lists 350,000 or so clones, over 75% of them with a count of one. 10% of the sample rests with the top ten.

As regards this clone: Its antigen is unknown. No per-base quality is available; no much larger clone lies one base away.

Deletion took 4 bases off V and 0 bases off J, with a span of 13 bases between the germline ends. The germline V gene yields SQVTM for CDR1 and ANQGSEA for CDR2. From cysteine to phenylalanine, the CDR3 is 15 amino acids long. Solely the CDR3 DNA is kept, with 45 bases framed from the first base. This TCR was sampled from a young woman with COVID-19, enrolled during active disease. The rearrangement combines TRBV29-1 with TRBJ1-5, and possibly TRBD1, on 5 matching bases. The sequenced sample was peripheral blood. The bases read TGCAGCGTTGGGGGCCCGGAAGATAGCAATCAGCCCCAGCATTTT. Its amino acids are CSVGGPEDSNQPQHF.